This T cell receptor (beta chain) was recovered during a study of cytomegalovirus exposure and HLA in healthy donors. All donors participated as healthy donors of bone marrow. PCR used 60 Vbeta primers and 13 Jbeta primers. TCRdb's table, derived via immunoSEQ multiplex PCR, lists solely in-frame clones and lacks some. The sample holds approximately 170,000 clones; roughly 85% are singletons and the top ten take around a tenth. For this clone: The antigen is not known.

Study-wide points: A missense variant in DCLRE1C was later tied to TCR beta V- and J-gene trimming.

This CDR3 spans 13 amino acids. The germline CDR1 and CDR2 sequences are GTSNPN and SVGIG (reference sequence). V dropped 8 bases and J dropped 6; count of bases not matched to a gene: 13. The TCR sequence derives from a man aged 18 to 29 in good health and CMV-seropositive. Material: PBMCs. This chain joins TRBV30 and TRBJ2-7; TRBD1 matches at 7 bases. The CDR3: CAGTYRGSSEQYF. CDR3 bases: TGTGCCGGCACCTACAGGGGAAGTAGCGAGCAGTACTTC.